The T cell receptor gamma chain described here comes from a study of Vδ1+ human thymocytes. Study-wide results and caveats: Thymic TRG and TRD repertoires appeared highly polyclonal, with Gaussian CDR3 length distributions. Despite high sort purity, approximately 21% of thymic T cell receptor delta sequences were Vdelta2. Donors shared many TRG clonotypes but few TRD clonotypes.

This clone was recorded a few times. What it binds is unknown. Trimming cost V 0 bases and J 2 bases; bases outside gene matches: 1. CDR1 is EGSTGY and CDR2 is YDSYTSSV in the germline V gene. The CDR3 extends over 13 amino acids. RNA was extracted from the cells and then reverse transcribed. CDR3 amplicons came from multiplex PCR with pooled V-gene forward and constant-region reverse primers. TCRdb re-processed the multiplex PCR reads via CATT. The sample shows about 11,000 gamma-chain clones, around 40% of them seen only once. Alphabeta T cells were depleted, then CD3+ Vdelta1+ Vdelta2- thymocytes were FACS-sorted. Vdelta1+ thymocyte sorts reached between about 96% and 99.6% purity.

The sequence was collected from a boy under two years old who had congenital heart surgery. The chain couples TRGV4 to TRGJ1 or TRGJ2. Sequences were obtained from Vdelta1+ gamma-delta thymocytes from the thymus. The sample's subset: FACS-sorted CD3+ TCRalphabeta- TCRVdelta1+ TCRVdelta2- thymocytes. Here the CDR3 reads CATWDGHYYKKLF. The CDR3 DNA follows: TGTGCCACCTGGGATGGGCATTATTATAAGAAACTCTTT.